The 22 T cell receptor beta chains in this list originate from one sample, sequenced in a study of cytomegalovirus exposure and HLA in healthy donors (dated by TCRdb to the late 2010s). Library method: the immunoSEQ multiplex PCR assay. For the multiplex PCR, a mixture combining 60 forward primers for TCR Vbeta segments and 13 reverse primers for TCR Jbeta segments was used. Entries here come from immuneACCESS through TCRdb and include only in-frame sequences with V and J called. Some clones fail to appear in such tables; in the studies checked, an unresolved V gene covers under half of the shortfall, and the cause of the remainder is unknown. Present in this sample are some 130,000 clones, about 64% of which were seen just once. The leading ten clones occupy 2.4% of the sample. The sequenced material came from PBMCs. These receptors originate from a woman in her thirties or forties in good health and CMV-seronegative.

V and J are TRBV5-1 and TRBJ2-7; 11 bases agree with TRBD2. Germline CDR1 is SGHRS and CDR2 is YFSETQ. The CDR3 extends over 16 amino acids. Trimming at V came to 2 bases and at J to 4 bases, leaving 8 bases not matched to a gene. The CDR3 DNA is TGCGCCAGCAGCTTAGAGACTAGCGGGGCCCTGTACGAGCAGTACTTC. As protein: CASSLETSGALYEQYF.

Only one count was recorded for this clone. Relative to the germline gene, one junction end is altered; a read error may explain this. This rearrangement joins TRBV10-3 to TRBJ2-2, with a possible D match to TRBD2 (6 bases). Germline-derived CDR1 and CDR2 are ENHRY and SYGVKD. The length of the CDR3 is 14 residues. The CDR3 DNA follows: TGTGCCATCAGGGGGGACTCGAACACCGGGGAGCTGCTTTTT. It is translated as CAIRGDSNTGELLF.

The J gene is TRBJ2-1, the V gene TRBV4-1; D not resolved. CDR1 MGHRA and CDR2 YSYEKL come from the germline V gene. V was pared by 3 bases and J by 5 bases, with 8 bases between. The CDR3 consists of 13 residues. CDR3 region: CASSHHSDNEQFF. The CDR3 bases are TGCGCCAGCAGCCACCATTCGGACAATGAGCAGTTCTTC.

The J gene is TRBJ1-2, the V gene TRBV6-1; D is unresolved. CDR3 length: 17 amino acids. Looked up from germline, CDR1 is MNHNS and CDR2 is SASEGT. V shed 1 base and J shed 4 bases, with 19 bases lying between them. CDR3 amino acids: CASSEGSSVEPRYGYTF. The CDR3 nucleotides read TGTGCCAGCAGTGAAGGGAGTTCGGTGGAACCTCGCTATGGCTACACCTTC.

This clone appeared a few times. In DNA, the CDR3 is TGTGCCAGCAGCTTGGCGGTGGGGGGAGGAGAGACCCAGTACTTC. As protein: CASSLAVGGGETQYF. The chain recombines TRBV5-4 with TRBJ2-5, with a weak D call TRBD2 (6 bases). This CDR3 is built from 15 residues. Trimming cost V 0 bases and J 4 bases, with 13 bases left between them. Per germline, CDR1 SGHNT and CDR2 YYREEE (reference sequence).

The sample holds one count of this clone. The rearrangement links TRBV10-3 to TRBJ2-7; 7 nucleotides align to TRBD2. The CDR3 sequence is 11 residues long. The germline gives CDR1 ENHRY, CDR2 SYGVKD. Unmatched junction bases numbered 0, after V lost 4 bases and J lost 6 bases. CDR3 residues: CAISGGGEQYF. The CDR3 DNA sequence: TGTGCCATCAGTGGGGGGGGCGAGCAGTACTTC.

The chain links TRBV7-3 to TRBJ2-7, with TRBD1 as a possible D gene (6 bases). This CDR3 has 13 residues. V lost 5 bases and J 5 bases, leaving 13 bases between the germline ends. Looked up from germline, CDR1 is SGHTA and CDR2 is FQGTGA. The CDR3 nucleotides read TGTGCCAGCAGCCCCCAGGGGAATAACGAGCAGTACTTC. Protein: CASSPQGNNEQYF.

This clone was seen a handful of times. The rearrangement joins TRBV5-1 to TRBJ1-1; 8 positions match TRBD1. The germline V gene encodes CDR1 SGHRS and CDR2 YFSETQ. V lost 0 bases and J lost 4; bases outside the gene matches: 2. This CDR3 has 14 amino acids. CDR3 protein: CASSLGDRSTEAFF. The CDR3 DNA sequence: TGCGCCAGCAGCTTGGGGGACAGGAGCACTGAAGCTTTCTTT.

The V and J genes are TRBV7-3 and TRBJ2-7; D is perhaps TRBD1 (6 bases). The CDR3 is 15 amino acids. From germline, CDR1 is SGHTA and CDR2 FQGTGA. V lost 5 bases and J lost 6, with 20 bases in between. The CDR3 coding sequence is TGTGCCAGCAGCCCTGACGGTAGGGGGTTCACCGAGCAGTACTTC. This sequence encodes CASSPDGRGFTEQYF.

The gene calls are TRBV7-9 and TRBJ1-1, with no clear D. CDR3 length: 15 residues. CDR1 SEHNR and CDR2 FQNEAQ come from the germline V gene (reference sequence). Trimming pared 1 base from V and 0 bases from J, leaving 9 bases between. CDR3 region: CASSLGSGVNTEAFF. The CDR3 region has the DNA TGTGCCAGCAGCTTAGGATCGGGAGTGAACACTGAAGCTTTCTTT.

A few counts support this clone. This rearrangement joins TRBV1 to TRBJ2-2; no check of the table's D call, TRBD2, against the DNA was made. TRBV1 is termed a pseudogene. The CDR3 covers 19 residues. CDR3 DNA: TGCACCAGCAGCCAAGATGAGACTAGCGGGGGGTTTAACACCGGGGAGCTGTTTTTT. Its protein product is CTSSQDETSGGFNTGELFF.

V usage is TRBV29-1 and J usage is TRBJ1-2; D remains unclear. The CDR3 totals 10 residues. Trimming cost V 4 bases and J 6 bases, with 6 bases left between them. Germline V gives CDR1 SQVTM, CDR2 ANQGSEA. The CDR3: CSVALNGYTF. The CDR3 coding sequence is TGCAGCGTTGCCCTAAATGGCTACACCTTC. Full variable domain (outside the CDR3, taken from reference TRBV29-1 and TRBJ1-2): SAVISQKPSRDICQRGTSLTIQCQVDSQVTMMFWYRQQPGQSLTLIATANQGSEATYESGFVIDKFPISRPNLTFSTLTVSNMSPEDSSIYLCSVALNGYTFGSGTRLTVV.

The V and J genes are TRBV14 and TRBJ1-5, with D tentatively TRBD1 (5 bases). From germline, CDR1 is SGHDN and CDR2 FVKESK. Trimming shortened V by 8 bases and J by 3 bases, and 14 bases separated the two germline ends. This CDR3 comprises 14 residues. DNA for the CDR3: TGTGCCAGCTCAACAGGAGTTGCCAATCAGCCCCAGCATTTT. Translating it yields CASSTGVANQPQHF.

The CDR3 protein is CASTVGAGANTEAFF. The CDR3 DNA follows: TGCGCCAGCACCGTTGGAGCAGGGGCAAATACTGAAGCTTTCTTT. The chain carries TRBV5-1 and TRBJ1-1, with TRBD1 as a possible D gene (6 bases). Germline V lookup: CDR1 SGHRS, CDR2 YFSETQ. V was pared by 6 bases and J by 5 bases, with 20 bases between. The CDR3 covers 15 residues. Full variable domain (rest looked up from reference TRBV5-1 and TRBJ1-1): KAGVTQTPRYLIKTRGQQVTLSCSPISGHRSVSWYQQTPGQGLQFLFEYFSETQRNKGNFPGRFSGRQFSNSRSEMNVSTLELGDSALYLCASTVGAGANTEAFFGQGTRLTVV.

V is TRBV7-8 and J is TRBJ1-1; the D is unclear. This CDR3 comprises 16 residues. V was pared by 5 bases and J by 5 bases, with 21 bases between. The germline V gene has CDR1 SGHVS and CDR2 FQNEAQ. The CDR3 protein is CASSPGVDAGWTEAFF. The CDR3, as DNA: TGTGCCAGCAGCCCCGGAGTTGACGCTGGGTGGACTGAAGCTTTCTTT.

The gene calls are TRBV5-6 and TRBJ1-1, with D maybe TRBD1 (6 bases). V was cut by 2 bases and J by 7 bases, with 12 bases left in between. The CDR3 length is 13 residues. Germline V gives CDR1 SGHDT, CDR2 YYEEEE. The CDR3 coding sequence is TGTGCCAGCAGCTTCGGACAGACCCGTGAAGCTTTCTTT. Its protein product is CASSFGQTREAFF.

The chain is built from TRBV9 and TRBJ2-7, with TRBD2 matching over 8 bases. This CDR3 spans 15 amino acids. The germline V gene encodes CDR1 SGDLS and CDR2 YYNGEE. V lost 2 bases to trimming and J lost 0 bases; unmatched junction nucleotides: 4. CDR3 sequence (DNA): TGTGCCAGCAGCGTCAGCGGGGGTGACTCCTACGAGCAGTACTTC. It is translated as CASSVSGGDSYEQYF.

The V call is TRBV9, the J call TRBJ2-3; D is undetermined. V lost 3 bases to trimming and J lost 0 bases, with 11 bases between them. The CDR3 is made up of 15 amino acids. In germline, CDR1 is SGDLS, CDR2 YYNGEE. For the CDR3, the DNA is TGTGCCAGCAGCGCCCAATACTCCAGCACAGATACGCAGTATTTT. It specifies CASSAQYSSTDTQYF.

V is TRBV9 and J is TRBJ1-4; tentative D call: TRBD1 (5 bases). The germline V gene encodes CDR1 SGDLS and CDR2 YYNGEE. The length of the CDR3 is 15 residues. Trimming shortened V by 0 bases and J by 5 bases, and 11 bases separated the two germline ends. CDR3 sequence reads: CASSVVGQENEKLFF. In DNA form, the CDR3 reads TGTGCCAGCAGCGTAGTAGGACAAGAAAATGAAAAACTGTTTTTT.

The chain recombines TRBV4-3 with TRBJ1-1, with D perhaps matching TRBD1 (6 bases). Trimming left V 0 bases short and J 5 bases short, with 13 bases between. This CDR3 contains 15 residues. CDR1 LGHNA and CDR2 YSLEER come from the germline V gene. Here the CDR3 DNA reads TGCGCCAGCAGCCAAGATCGCAGGGGTTGGACTGAAGCTTTCTTT. This translates into CASSQDRRGWTEAFF.

The chain uses TRBV9 and TRBJ1-1; no definite D call. The V and J ends lost 0 bases and 1 base respectively, with 10 bases between them. CDR1 and CDR2 from the germline V gene are SGDLS and YYNGEE. The CDR3 runs to 15 residues. The CDR3 region has the DNA TGTGCCAGCAGCGTAGGGTTAGCGCAGAACACTGAAGCTTTCTTT. This gives the protein CASSVGLAQNTEAFF. Supplemented by reference TRBV9 and TRBJ1-1, the full variable domain reads DSGVTQTPKHLITATGQRVTLRCSPRSGDLSVYWYQQSLDQGLQFLIQYYNGEERAKGNILERFSAQQFPDLHSELNLSSLELGDSALYFCASSVGLAQNTEAFFGQGTRLTVV.

This clone appeared a few times. The CDR3 is CASPRGKNTEAFF. The CDR3 region has the DNA TGTGCCAGTCCCAGGGGAAAGAACACTGAAGCTTTCTTT. The chain carries TRBV6-5 and TRBJ1-1, with D tentatively TRBD1 (6 bases). The germline V gene has CDR1 MNHEY and CDR2 SVGAGI. V was pared by 9 bases and J by 1 base, with 12 bases between. This CDR3 has 13 amino acids.